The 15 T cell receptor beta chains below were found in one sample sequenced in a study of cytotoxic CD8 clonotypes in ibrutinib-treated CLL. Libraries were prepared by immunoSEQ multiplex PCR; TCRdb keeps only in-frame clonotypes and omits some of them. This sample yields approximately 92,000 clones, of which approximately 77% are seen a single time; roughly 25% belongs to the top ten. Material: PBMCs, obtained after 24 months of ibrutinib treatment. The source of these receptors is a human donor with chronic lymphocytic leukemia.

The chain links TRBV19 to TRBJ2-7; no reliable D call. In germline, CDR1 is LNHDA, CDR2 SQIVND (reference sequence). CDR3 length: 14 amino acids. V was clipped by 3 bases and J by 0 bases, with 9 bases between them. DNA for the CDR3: TGTGCCAGTAGTATCAGATACCACTCCTACGAGCAGTACTTC. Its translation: CASSIRYHSYEQYF.

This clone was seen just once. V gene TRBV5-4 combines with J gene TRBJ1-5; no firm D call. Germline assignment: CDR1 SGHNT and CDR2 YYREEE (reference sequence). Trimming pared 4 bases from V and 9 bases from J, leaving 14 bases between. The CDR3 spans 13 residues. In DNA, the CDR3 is TGTGCCAGCAGCCAGGACGGGGTCGGGCCCCAGCATTTT. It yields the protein CASSQDGVGPQHF.

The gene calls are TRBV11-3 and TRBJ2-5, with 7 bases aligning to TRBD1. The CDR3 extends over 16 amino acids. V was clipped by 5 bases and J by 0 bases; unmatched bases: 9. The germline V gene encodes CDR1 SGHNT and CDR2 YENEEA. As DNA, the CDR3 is TGTGCCAGCAGCCAGACAGGGCTGGGCTACCAAGAGACCCAGTACTTC. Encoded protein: CASSQTGLGYQETQYF.

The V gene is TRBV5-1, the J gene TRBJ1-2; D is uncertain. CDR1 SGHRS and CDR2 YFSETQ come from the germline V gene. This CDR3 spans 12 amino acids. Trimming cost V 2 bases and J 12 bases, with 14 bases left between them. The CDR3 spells CASSFDVGGHTF. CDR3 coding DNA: TGCGCCAGCAGCTTTGATGTTGGAGGACACACCTTC.

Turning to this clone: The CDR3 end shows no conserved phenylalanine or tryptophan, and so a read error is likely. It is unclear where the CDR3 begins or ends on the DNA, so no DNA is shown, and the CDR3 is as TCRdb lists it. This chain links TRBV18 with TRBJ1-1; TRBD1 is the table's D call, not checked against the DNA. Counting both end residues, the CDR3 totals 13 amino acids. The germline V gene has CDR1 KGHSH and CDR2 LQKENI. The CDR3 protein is CASSPDNEGAGLL.

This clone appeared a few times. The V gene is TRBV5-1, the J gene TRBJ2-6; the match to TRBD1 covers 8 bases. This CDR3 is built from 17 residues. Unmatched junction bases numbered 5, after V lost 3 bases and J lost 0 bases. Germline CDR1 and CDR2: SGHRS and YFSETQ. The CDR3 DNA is TGCGCCAGCAGCTCGGGACAGGCCAGCTCTGGGGCCAACGTCCTGACTTTC. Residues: CASSSGQASSGANVLTF.

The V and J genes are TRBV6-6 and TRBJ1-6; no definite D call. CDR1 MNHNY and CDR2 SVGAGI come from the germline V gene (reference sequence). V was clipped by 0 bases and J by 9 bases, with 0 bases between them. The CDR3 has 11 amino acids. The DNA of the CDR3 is TGTGCCAGCAGTTACTCTTCACCCCTCCACTTT. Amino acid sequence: CASSYSSPLHF.

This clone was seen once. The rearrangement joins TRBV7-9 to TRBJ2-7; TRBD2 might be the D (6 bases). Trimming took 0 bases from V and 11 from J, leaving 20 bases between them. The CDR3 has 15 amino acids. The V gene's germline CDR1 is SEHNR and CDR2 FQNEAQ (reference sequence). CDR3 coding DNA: TGTGCCAGCAGCTTAGCGGGCACAGGAGGGCCGGGGAAGTACTTC. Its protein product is CASSLAGTGGPGKYF.

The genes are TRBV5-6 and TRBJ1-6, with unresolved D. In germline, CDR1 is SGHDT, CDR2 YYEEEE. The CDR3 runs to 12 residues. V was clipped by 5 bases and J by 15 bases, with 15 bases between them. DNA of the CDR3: TGTGCCAGCAGACGGGAACTGGGGATCCTCCACTTT. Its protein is CASRRELGILHF. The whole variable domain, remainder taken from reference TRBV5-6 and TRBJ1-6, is DAGVTQSPTHLIKTRGQQVTLRCSPKSGHDTVSWYQQALGQGPQFIFQYYEEEERQRGNFPDRFSGHQFPNYSSELNVNALLLGDSALYLCASRRELGILHFGNGTRLTVT.

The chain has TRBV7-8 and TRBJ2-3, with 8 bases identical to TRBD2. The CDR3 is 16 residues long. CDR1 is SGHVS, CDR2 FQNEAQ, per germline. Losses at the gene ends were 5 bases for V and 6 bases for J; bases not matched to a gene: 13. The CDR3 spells CASSPSGTSGSDTQYF. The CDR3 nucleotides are TGTGCCAGCAGCCCCTCCGGGACTAGTGGGAGTGATACGCAGTATTTT. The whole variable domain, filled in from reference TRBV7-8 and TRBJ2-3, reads GAGVSQSPRYKVAKRGQDVALRCDPISGHVSLFWYQQALGQGPEFLTYFQNEAQLDKSGLPSDRFFAERPEGSVSTLKIQRTQQEDSAVYLCASSPSGTSGSDTQYFGPGTRLTVL.

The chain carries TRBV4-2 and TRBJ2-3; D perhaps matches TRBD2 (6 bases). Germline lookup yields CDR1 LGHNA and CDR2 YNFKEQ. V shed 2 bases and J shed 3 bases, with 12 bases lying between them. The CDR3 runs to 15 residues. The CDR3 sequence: CASSQTPGDTDTQYF. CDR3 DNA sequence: TGTGCCAGCAGCCAAACCCCGGGGGATACAGATACGCAGTATTTT.

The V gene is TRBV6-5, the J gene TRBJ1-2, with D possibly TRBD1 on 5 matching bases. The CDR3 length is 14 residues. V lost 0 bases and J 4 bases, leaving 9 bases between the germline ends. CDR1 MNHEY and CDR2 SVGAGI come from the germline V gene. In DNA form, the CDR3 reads TGTGCCAGCAGTTACTCGCAGGGATTCTATGGCTACACCTTC. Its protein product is CASSYSQGFYGYTF.

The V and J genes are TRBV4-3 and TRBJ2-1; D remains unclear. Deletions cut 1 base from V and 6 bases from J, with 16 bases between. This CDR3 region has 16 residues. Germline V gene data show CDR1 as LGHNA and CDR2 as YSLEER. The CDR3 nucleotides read TGCGCCAGCAGCCAAGGGGCCCGGGTGGTTAGCAATGAGCAGTTCTTC. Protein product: CASSQGARVVSNEQFF.

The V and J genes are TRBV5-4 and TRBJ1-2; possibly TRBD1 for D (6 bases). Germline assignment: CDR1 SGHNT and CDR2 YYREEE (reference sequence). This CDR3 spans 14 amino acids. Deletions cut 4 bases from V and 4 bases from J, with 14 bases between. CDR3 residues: CASSLWTDVYGYTF. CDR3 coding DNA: TGTGCCAGCAGCCTCTGGACAGATGTCTATGGCTACACCTTC. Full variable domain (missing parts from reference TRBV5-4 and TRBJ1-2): ETGVTQSPTHLIKTRGQQVTLRCSSQSGHNTVSWYQQALGQGPQFIFQYYREEENGRGNFPPRFSGLQFPNYSSELNVNALELDDSALYLCASSLWTDVYGYTFGSGTRLTVV.

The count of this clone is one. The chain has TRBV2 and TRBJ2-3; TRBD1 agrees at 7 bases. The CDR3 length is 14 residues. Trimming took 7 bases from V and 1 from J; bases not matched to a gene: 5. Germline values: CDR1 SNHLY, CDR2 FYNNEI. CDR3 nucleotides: TGTGCCAGCATCCGTGACAGGGGCACAGATACGCAGTATTTT. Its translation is CASIRDRGTDTQYF.